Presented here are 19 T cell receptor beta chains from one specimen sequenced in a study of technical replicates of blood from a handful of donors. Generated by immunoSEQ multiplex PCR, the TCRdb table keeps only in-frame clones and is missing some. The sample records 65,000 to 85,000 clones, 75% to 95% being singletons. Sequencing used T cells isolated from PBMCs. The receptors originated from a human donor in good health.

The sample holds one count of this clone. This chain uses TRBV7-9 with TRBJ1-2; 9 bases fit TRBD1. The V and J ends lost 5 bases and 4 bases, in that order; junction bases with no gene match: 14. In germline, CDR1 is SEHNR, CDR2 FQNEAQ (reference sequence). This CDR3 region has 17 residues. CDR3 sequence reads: CASSPTSGTGFSYGYTF. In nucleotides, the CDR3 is TGTGCCAGCAGCCCCACCTCCGGGACAGGGTTTAGCTATGGCTACACCTTC.

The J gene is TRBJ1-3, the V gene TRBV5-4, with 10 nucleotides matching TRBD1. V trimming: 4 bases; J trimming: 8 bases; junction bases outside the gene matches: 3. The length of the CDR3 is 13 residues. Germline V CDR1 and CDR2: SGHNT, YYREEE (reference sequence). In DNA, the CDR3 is TGTGCCAGCAGCCCGGGACAGGGGTACACCATATATTTT. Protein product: CASSPGQGYTIYF.

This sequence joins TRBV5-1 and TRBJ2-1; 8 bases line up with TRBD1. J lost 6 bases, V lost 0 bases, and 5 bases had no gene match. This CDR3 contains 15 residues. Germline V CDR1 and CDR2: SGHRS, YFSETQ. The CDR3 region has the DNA TGCGCCAGCAGCTTGGAGGGGACAGGTTTCAATGAGCAGTTCTTC. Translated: CASSLEGTGFNEQFF.

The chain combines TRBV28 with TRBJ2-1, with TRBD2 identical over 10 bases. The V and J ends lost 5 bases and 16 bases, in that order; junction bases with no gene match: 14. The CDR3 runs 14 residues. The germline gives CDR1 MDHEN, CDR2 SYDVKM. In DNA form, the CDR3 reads TGTGCCAGCAGTGCTAATAATCCATGGACTAGCGGTTTCTTC. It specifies CASSANNPWTSGFF.

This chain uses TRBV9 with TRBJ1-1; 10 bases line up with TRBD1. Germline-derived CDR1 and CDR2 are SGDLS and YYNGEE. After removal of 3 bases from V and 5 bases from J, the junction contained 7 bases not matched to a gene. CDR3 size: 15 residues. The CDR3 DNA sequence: TGTGCCAGCAGCGCGGGGGGACAGGGGAGGACTGAAGCTTTCTTT. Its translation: CASSAGGQGRTEAFF.

CDR3 DNA: TGCGCCAGCAGCAGGGGAGCGGAGACCCAGTACTTC. Amino acids: CASSRGAETQYF. This chain uses TRBV10-1 with TRBJ2-5, with D possibly TRBD1 on 6 matching bases. V dropped 6 bases and J dropped 5 bases, with 10 bases sitting between them. Germline V lookup: CDR1 WNHNN, CDR2 SYGVQD (reference sequence). This CDR3 comprises 12 residues.

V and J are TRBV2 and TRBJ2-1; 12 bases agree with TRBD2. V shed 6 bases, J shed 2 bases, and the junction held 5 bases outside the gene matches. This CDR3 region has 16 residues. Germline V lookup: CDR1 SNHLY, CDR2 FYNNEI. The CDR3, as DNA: TGTGCCAGCAGCGAACTAGCGGGGGGCGCCTACAATGAGCAGTTCTTC. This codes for CASSELAGGAYNEQFF.

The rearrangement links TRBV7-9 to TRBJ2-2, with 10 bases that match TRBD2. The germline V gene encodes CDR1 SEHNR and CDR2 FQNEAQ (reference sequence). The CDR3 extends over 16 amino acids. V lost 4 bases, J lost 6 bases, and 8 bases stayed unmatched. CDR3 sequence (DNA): TGTGCCAGCAGCTCCACTAGCGGGGTTTATTCCGGGGAGCTGTTTTTT. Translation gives CASSSTSGVYSGELFF.

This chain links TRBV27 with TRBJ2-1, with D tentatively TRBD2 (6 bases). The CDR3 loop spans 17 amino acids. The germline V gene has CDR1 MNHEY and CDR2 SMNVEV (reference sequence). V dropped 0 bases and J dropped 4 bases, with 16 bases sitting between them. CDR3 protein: CASSLSFGGARYNEQFF. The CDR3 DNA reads TGTGCCAGCAGTTTATCGTTCGGGGGAGCTCGTTACAATGAGCAGTTCTTC.

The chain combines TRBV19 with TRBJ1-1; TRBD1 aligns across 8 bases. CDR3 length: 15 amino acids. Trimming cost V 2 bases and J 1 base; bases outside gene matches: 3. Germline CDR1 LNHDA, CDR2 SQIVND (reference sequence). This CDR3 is CASSIYGQGNTEAFF. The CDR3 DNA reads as TGTGCCAGTAGTATATACGGACAGGGGAACACTGAAGCTTTCTTT.

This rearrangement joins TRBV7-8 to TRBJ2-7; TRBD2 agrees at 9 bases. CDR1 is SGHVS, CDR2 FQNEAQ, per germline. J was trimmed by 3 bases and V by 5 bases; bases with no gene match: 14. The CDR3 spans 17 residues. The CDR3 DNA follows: TGTGCCAGCAGCCCCCCGTCAGCGGGGGGTATTTTCTACGAGCAGTACTTC. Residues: CASSPPSAGGIFYEQYF.

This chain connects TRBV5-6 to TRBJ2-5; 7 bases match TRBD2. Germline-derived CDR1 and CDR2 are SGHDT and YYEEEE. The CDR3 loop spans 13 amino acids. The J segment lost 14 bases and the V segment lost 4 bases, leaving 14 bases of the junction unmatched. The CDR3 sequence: CASSQLATFMEYF. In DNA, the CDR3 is TGTGCCAGCAGCCAACTAGCGACCTTTATGGAATACTTC. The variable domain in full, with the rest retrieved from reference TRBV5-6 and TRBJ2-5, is DAGVTQSPTHLIKTRGQQVTLRCSPKSGHDTVSWYQQALGQGPQFIFQYYEEEERQRGNFPDRFSGHQFPNYSSELNVNALLLGDSALYLCASSQLATFMEYFGPGTRLLVL.

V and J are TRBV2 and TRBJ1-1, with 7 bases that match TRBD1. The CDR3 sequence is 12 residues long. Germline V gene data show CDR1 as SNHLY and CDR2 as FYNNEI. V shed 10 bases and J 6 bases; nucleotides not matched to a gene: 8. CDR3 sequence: CAIGQGGPEAFF. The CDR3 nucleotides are TGTGCCATCGGTCAGGGGGGCCCTGAAGCTTTCTTT.

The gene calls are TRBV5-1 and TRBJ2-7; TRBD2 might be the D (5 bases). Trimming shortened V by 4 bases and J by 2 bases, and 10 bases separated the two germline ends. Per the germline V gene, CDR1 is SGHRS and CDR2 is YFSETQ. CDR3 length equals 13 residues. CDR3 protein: CASSVEGPYEQYF. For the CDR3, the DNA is TGCGCCAGCAGCGTAGAGGGTCCCTACGAGCAGTACTTC.

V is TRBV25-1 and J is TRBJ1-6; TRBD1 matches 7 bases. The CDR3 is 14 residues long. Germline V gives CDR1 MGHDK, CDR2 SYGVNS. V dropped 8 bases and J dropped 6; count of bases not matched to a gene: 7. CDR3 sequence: CASQGDGPNSPLHF. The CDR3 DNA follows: TGTGCCAGCCAGGGGGACGGACCTAATTCACCCCTCCACTTT.

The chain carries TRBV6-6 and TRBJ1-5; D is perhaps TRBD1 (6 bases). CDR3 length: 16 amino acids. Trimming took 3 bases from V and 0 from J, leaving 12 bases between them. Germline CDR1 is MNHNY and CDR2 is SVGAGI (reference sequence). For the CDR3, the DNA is TGTGCCAGCAGTTATTCAGGGGACCTTAGCAATCAGCCCCAGCATTTT. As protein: CASSYSGDLSNQPQHF.

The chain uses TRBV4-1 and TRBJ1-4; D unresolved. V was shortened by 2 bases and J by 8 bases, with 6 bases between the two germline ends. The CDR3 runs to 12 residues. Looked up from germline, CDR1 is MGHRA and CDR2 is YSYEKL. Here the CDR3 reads CASSQHGEKLFF. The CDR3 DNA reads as TGCGCCAGCAGCCAACACGGGGAAAAACTGTTTTTT.

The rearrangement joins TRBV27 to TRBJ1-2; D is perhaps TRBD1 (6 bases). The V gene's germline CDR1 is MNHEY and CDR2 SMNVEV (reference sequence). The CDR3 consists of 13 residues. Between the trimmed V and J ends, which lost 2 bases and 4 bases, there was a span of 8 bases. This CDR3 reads CASSLAQGYGYTF. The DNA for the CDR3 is TGTGCCAGCAGTTTAGCACAGGGCTATGGCTACACCTTC.

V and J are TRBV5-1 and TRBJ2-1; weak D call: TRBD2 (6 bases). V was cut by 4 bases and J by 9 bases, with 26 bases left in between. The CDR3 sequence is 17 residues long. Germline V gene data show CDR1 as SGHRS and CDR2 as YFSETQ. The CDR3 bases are TGCGCCAGCAGCCTTTCCTCCCAAGCGGGCGGTCGTTCTGAGCAGTTCTTC. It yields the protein CASSLSSQAGGRSEQFF.